The 27 T cell receptor beta chains below all came from one sample that was sequenced in a study of blood T cell repertoires in COVID-19. TCRdb keeps only in-frame clones here, not all; method: immunoSEQ multiplex PCR. The sample has approximately 470,000 clones, approximately 85% seen once. The specimen was peripheral blood. These receptor sequences come from a human donor in a cohort sampled during active COVID-19.

The chain uses TRBV19 and TRBJ1-2, with no clear D. CDR1 and CDR2 (germline): LNHDA, SQIVND (reference sequence). V lost 6 bases and J lost 8, with 19 bases in between. The CDR3 runs to 14 residues. The CDR3 region has the DNA TGTGCCAGTAGCGCCCTCCGGGAGGACCGGGGCTACACCTTC. Encoded protein: CASSALREDRGYTF. Combining the CDR3 with reference TRBV19 and TRBJ1-2 gives the whole variable domain DGGITQSPKYLFRKEGQNVTLSCEQNLNHDAMYWYRQDPGQGLRLIYYSQIVNDFQKGDIAEGYSVSREKKESFPLTVTSAQKNPTAFYLCASSALREDRGYTFGSGTRLTVV.

The rearrangement uses TRBV28 and TRBJ2-1; perhaps TRBD1 as D (5 bases). Deletions cut 7 bases from V and 0 bases from J, with 16 bases between. CDR3 size: 16 residues. The germline gives CDR1 MDHEN, CDR2 SYDVKM. CDR3 DNA sequence: TGTGCCAGCACTGGGGCATCGAAGGTCTCCTACAATGAGCAGTTCTTC. Its protein product is CASTGASKVSYNEQFF.

This clone has a single count. A read error may account for a junction end that differs from germline. The chain employs TRBV15 and TRBJ1-1, with 7 bases that match TRBD1. The CDR3 runs 13 residues. The germline CDR1 and CDR2 sequences are LNHNV and YYDKDF (reference sequence). CDR3 nucleotides: TGTGCCACCAGCAGGGACGGAGACAGGGAAGGTTTCTTT. Translated, it gives CATSRDGDREGFF.

This chain links TRBV1 with TRBJ2-7; the D call of TRBD1 is as the table states it, not checked on the DNA. TRBV1 is a recognized pseudogene. The CDR3 sequence is 15 residues long. The CDR3, as DNA: TGCACCAGCAGCCGGATCCGGGACAGGGGATACGAGCAGTACTTC. Amino acids: CTSSRIRDRGYEQYF.

The V call is TRBV30, the J call TRBJ2-2; 9 bases match TRBD2. The germline gives CDR1 GTSNPN, CDR2 SVGIG (reference sequence). The junction had 3 bases not matched to a gene; V was cut back by 4 bases and J by 6 bases. CDR3 size: 13 residues. CDR3 nucleotide sequence: TGTGCCTGGAAGGCGGGAGGGCCCGGGGAGCTGTTTTTT. Translation gives CAWKAGGPGELFF.

This chain links TRBV4-2 with TRBJ2-3; possibly TRBD2 for D (6 bases). V was trimmed by 0 bases and J by 3 bases, leaving 7 bases between them. The CDR3 loop spans 14 amino acids. Germline V gives CDR1 LGHNA, CDR2 YNFKEQ. In DNA, the CDR3 is TGTGCCAGCAGCCAAGAGGAGGGAACAGATACGCAGTATTTT. It is translated as CASSQEEGTDTQYF.

In this sample, this clone turned up a few times. The gene calls are TRBV5-1 and TRBJ2-5; TRBD2 aligns across 9 bases. Losses at the gene ends were 2 bases for V and 2 bases for J; bases not matched to a gene: 4. Germline values: CDR1 SGHRS, CDR2 YFSETQ. CDR3 size: 15 residues. The CDR3 protein is CASSFLAGTQETQYF. The CDR3 nucleotides are TGCGCCAGCAGCTTTCTAGCGGGGACGCAAGAGACCCAGTACTTC. The full variable domain, rest sourced from reference TRBV5-1 and TRBJ2-5, is KAGVTQTPRYLIKTRGQQVTLSCSPISGHRSVSWYQQTPGQGLQFLFEYFSETQRNKGNFPGRFSGRQFSNSRSEMNVSTLELGDSALYLCASSFLAGTQETQYFGPGTRLLVL.

The rearrangement uses TRBV4-2 and TRBJ2-1, with 9 bases that match TRBD2. Trimming cost V 1 base and J 4 bases; bases outside gene matches: 5. CDR1 LGHNA and CDR2 YNFKEQ come from the germline V gene. The CDR3 has 16 amino acids. This CDR3 is CASSQVGGRGYNEQFF. In DNA form, the CDR3 reads TGTGCCAGCAGCCAAGTCGGCGGGAGGGGGTACAATGAGCAGTTCTTC.

The chain is built from TRBV5-8 and TRBJ2-1; 7 nucleotides line up with TRBD1. The CDR3 has 14 residues. The V gene's germline CDR1 is SGHTS and CDR2 YDEGEE. The V and J ends lost 4 bases and 3 bases, in that order; junction bases with no gene match: 4. The CDR3 spells CASSKDRFYNEQFF. DNA for the CDR3: TGTGCCAGCAGCAAGGACAGGTTCTACAATGAGCAGTTCTTC.

The CDR3 nucleotides read TGCGCCAGCAGCTTGGCCCCAGGGGGCTTTGGCTACACCTTC. This gives the protein CASSLAPGGFGYTF. The chain uses TRBV5-1 and TRBJ1-2; 8 nucleotides agree with TRBD1. The junction had 5 bases not matched to a gene; V was cut back by 0 bases and J by 7 bases. The CDR3 has 14 residues. CDR1 and CDR2 from the germline V gene are SGHRS and YFSETQ.

J is TRBJ1-2 and V is TRBV6-5; 8 bases are a match to TRBD1. Germline CDR1 MNHEY, CDR2 SVGAGI. CDR3 size: 15 residues. V lost 6 bases to trimming and J lost 4 bases; unmatched junction nucleotides: 10. CDR3 sequence (DNA): TGTGCCAGCAGATCCGGGACAGGCTTTTTCTATGGCTACACCTTC. This encodes CASRSGTGFFYGYTF.

The chain carries TRBV19 and TRBJ2-1, with 10 bases fitting TRBD2. The CDR3 runs to 15 residues. CDR1 is LNHDA, CDR2 SQIVND, per germline (reference sequence). V dropped 4 bases and J dropped 9; count of bases not matched to a gene: 9. The CDR3 protein is CASSSGASGSVEQFF. As DNA, the CDR3 is TGTGCCAGTAGTAGCGGGGCTAGCGGGAGCGTTGAGCAGTTCTTC.

V gene TRBV15 combines with J gene TRBJ1-5; unclear D gene. The CDR3 has 15 residues. The V end was cut by 1 base, the J end by 0 bases, with 7 bases between. The germline gives CDR1 LNHNV, CDR2 YYDKDF (reference sequence). The CDR3 coding sequence is TGTGCCACCAGCAGAGCACAGTATAGCAATCAGCCCCAGCATTTT. As protein: CATSRAQYSNQPQHF.

The chain combines TRBV7-2 with TRBJ2-3; no firm D call. V shed 4 bases and J shed 8 bases, with 10 bases lying between them. Per the germline V gene, CDR1 is SGHTA and CDR2 is FQGNSA. The CDR3 runs 12 residues. Here the CDR3 reads CASSSRPGTQYF. The CDR3 DNA is TGTGCCAGCAGCTCTCGGCCAGGTACGCAGTATTTT. The variable domain in full, completed from reference TRBV7-2 and TRBJ2-3, reads GAGVSQSPSNKVTEKGKDVELRCDPISGHTALYWYRQSLGQGLEFLIYFQGNSAPDKSGLPSDRFSAERTGGSVSTLTIQRTQQEDSAVYLCASSSRPGTQYFGPGTRLTVL.

This rearrangement joins TRBV6-2 or TRBV6-3 to TRBJ2-7, with TRBD2 matching 11 bases. Germline loops: CDR1 MNHEY, CDR2 SVGEGT. The CDR3 has 16 residues. Losses at the gene ends were 6 bases for V and 3 bases for J; bases not matched to a gene: 10. The CDR3 DNA sequence: TGTGCCAGCAGCAGGACTAGCGGGCGTACAGACTACGAGCAGTACTTC. Protein sequence: CASSRTSGRTDYEQYF.

The count of this clone is one. This rearrangement joins TRBV7-3 to TRBJ2-1; D uncertain. The CDR3 totals 16 residues. V was shortened by 1 base and J by 9 bases, with 19 bases between the two germline ends. Germline CDR1 and CDR2: SGHTA and FQGTGA. CDR3 sequence: CASSLRPSFNNGEQFF. In DNA, the CDR3 is TGTGCCAGCAGCTTAAGGCCCTCCTTCAACAATGGTGAGCAGTTCTTC.

About this clone: This sample also contains other DNA sequences that code for the same CDR3. The chain has TRBV30 and TRBJ1-5, with a possible D match to TRBD1 (5 bases). Trimming removed 3 bases from V and 1 base from J, with 7 bases in between. The CDR3 is 13 residues long. Germline V gives CDR1 GTSNPN, CDR2 SVGIG (reference sequence). CDR3 DNA sequence: TGTGCCTGGAGCCCAGGGAGCAATCAGCCCCAGCATTTT. Translation: CAWSPGSNQPQHF.

This clone was seen once. The genes are TRBV6-2 or TRBV6-3 and TRBJ1-4, with 7 bases aligning to TRBD1. Looked up from germline, CDR1 is MNHEY and CDR2 is SVGEGT. J gave up 0 bases and V 5 bases, and 9 bases lay outside the gene matches. The CDR3 loop spans 17 amino acids. This CDR3 reads CASSLRDSPSTNEKLFF. CDR3 nucleotides: TGTGCCAGCAGTCTCCGGGACAGTCCTTCAACTAATGAAAAACTGTTTTTT.

This rearrangement joins TRBV5-6 to TRBJ1-1, with D unresolved. The CDR3 spans 13 residues. The V and J ends lost 5 bases and 1 base respectively, with 9 bases between them. The germline V gene encodes CDR1 SGHDT and CDR2 YYEEEE. CDR3 sequence reads: CASSSDWNTEAFF. Written as DNA, the CDR3 is TGTGCCAGCAGTTCTGACTGGAACACTGAAGCTTTCTTT.

The chain has TRBV4-3 and TRBJ1-2; 10 bases map to TRBD1. J lost 5 bases, V lost 0 bases, and 6 bases had no gene match. The V gene's germline CDR1 is LGHNA and CDR2 YSLEER. The CDR3 runs to 16 residues. The CDR3 region is CASSQDGGTGVYGYTF. The CDR3 bases are TGCGCCAGCAGCCAAGATGGCGGGACAGGGGTGTATGGCTACACCTTC.

The chain links TRBV28 to TRBJ1-2; D call uncertain. Trimming cost V 1 base and J 8 bases, with 8 bases left between them. CDR1 is MDHEN, CDR2 SYDVKM, per germline. CDR3 length equals 12 residues. Here the CDR3 DNA reads TGTGCCAGCAGTTTATTCCCTCAGGGCTACACCTTC. Its translation is CASSLFPQGYTF.

The gene calls are TRBV11-3 and TRBJ2-1; 8 bases map to TRBD2. This CDR3 is built from 15 residues. Losses at the gene ends were 6 bases for V and 4 bases for J; bases not matched to a gene: 8. The germline gives CDR1 SGHNT, CDR2 YENEEA. The CDR3 DNA follows: TGTGCCAGCAGTCTCTTAGCGGGAAGGTACAATGAGCAGTTCTTC. This sequence encodes CASSLLAGRYNEQFF.

The chain joins TRBV7-3 to TRBJ1-5; TRBD1 matches 11 bases. This CDR3 contains 13 residues. Germline CDR1 is SGHTA and CDR2 is FQGTGA. V was pared by 11 bases and J by 3 bases, with 3 bases of the junction left unmatched. CDR3 loop: CAVDRGPNQPQHF. In DNA form, the CDR3 reads TGTGCCGTGGACAGGGGGCCCAATCAGCCCCAGCATTTT.

In its sample, this clone was seen once. This chain joins TRBV30 and TRBJ1-6; possibly TRBD1 for D (5 bases). The CDR3 has 14 amino acids. CDR1 and CDR2 (germline): GTSNPN, SVGIG (reference sequence). V was cut by 3 bases and J by 10 bases, with 16 bases left in between. CDR3 nucleotide sequence: TGTGCCTGGAGCCATGGCGGGGCTAAGTCACCCCTCCACTTT. Translated: CAWSHGGAKSPLHF.

This clone was seen a handful of times. The V and J genes are TRBV6-1 and TRBJ2-1; a possible D gene is TRBD2 (6 bases). The V gene lost 4 bases and the J gene lost 4 bases, with 23 bases spanning the gap. This CDR3 spans 18 amino acids. Germline CDR1 and CDR2: MNHNS and SASEGT. CDR3 residues: CASSALSGTGVAYNEQFF. Here the CDR3 DNA reads TGTGCCAGCAGTGCCCTATCCGGGACTGGAGTCGCATACAATGAGCAGTTCTTC.

DNA for the CDR3: TGTGCCAGCCAATACGGACAGTCCTATGGCTACACCTTC. Residues: CASQYGQSYGYTF. The V gene is TRBV19, the J gene TRBJ1-2, with D possibly being TRBD1 (6 bases). The CDR3 length is 13 residues. The germline V gene encodes CDR1 LNHDA and CDR2 SQIVND (reference sequence). Trimming removed 9 bases at V and 4 bases at J, with 15 bases between.

The V and J genes are TRBV11-3 and TRBJ2-1; weak D call: TRBD1 (6 bases). The V gene's germline CDR1 is SGHNT and CDR2 YENEEA. The CDR3 totals 16 residues. Trimming took 1 base from V and 8 from J, leaving 18 bases between them. The chain's CDR3 is CASSLGIQGVRDEQFF. The CDR3 region has the DNA TGTGCCAGCAGCTTAGGGATACAGGGTGTAAGGGATGAGCAGTTCTTC.